This TCR beta chain was sequenced during a study of CD8 T cells in ankylosing spondylitis. Study observations and caveats: Apparently characteristic of ankylosing spondylitis blood was a TCR beta motif (about 8 highly homologous variants). As reported, disease-linked clones showed significant enrichment in matched ankylosing spondylitis synovial fluid.

The V segment lost 7 bases and the J segment 0 bases; nucleotides outside the gene matches: 5. The germline V gene encodes CDR1 MNHEY and CDR2 SMNVEV (reference sequence). This CDR3 comprises 15 residues. Turning to this clonotype: Antigen specificity is unknown.

One entry per CDR3 protein results from TCRdb running MiXCR on the 5' RACE reads. Counted here are 100,000 or so distinct CDR3 sequences, roughly 9% occurring once; the ten biggest clones make up approximately 30%. V is TRBV27 and J is TRBJ2-1; 8 bases are a match to TRBD1. The receptor was isolated from a male donor with ankylosing spondylitis. The sample was blood, either unsorted or a sorted T cell fraction (not recorded which). CDR3 nucleotide sequence: TGTGCCAGCATCCTTCAGGGGGCCTCCTACAATGAGCAGTTCTTC. As protein: CASILQGASYNEQFF.